This T cell receptor (beta chain) was identified in a study of cytomegalovirus exposure and HLA in healthy donors. The CDR3 is 13 amino acids. CDR1 is LGHNA, CDR2 YNFKEQ, per germline. V gave up 0 bases and J gave up 9 bases, with 11 bases separating them. PCR used 60 Vbeta primers and 13 Jbeta primers. TCRdb keeps only in-frame clones here, not all; method: immunoSEQ multiplex PCR. This sample has around 160,000 clones; 75% to 90% occur once, and the top ten carry less than 5%. This clone has more than one count but fewer than ten. The specimen sequenced was PBMCs. This TCR was sampled from a man aged 50 to 59 in good health and CMV-seropositive. The genes are TRBV4-2 and TRBJ1-1; D is ambiguous. The CDR3: CASSQDPGMKAFF. DNA of the CDR3: TGTGCCAGCAGCCAAGATCCAGGAATGAAAGCTTTCTTT.